These 6 T cell receptor beta chains were all obtained from the same sample, sequenced in a study of cytomegalovirus exposure and HLA in healthy donors. The assay was immunoSEQ multiplex PCR, and TCRdb's table has in-frame clones only and misses some. The sample records about 160,000 clones, approximately 86% being singletons. The sequencing sample was made of PBMCs. The receptor set was obtained from a woman under 30 in good health and CMV-seronegative.

The V gene is TRBV6-5, the J gene TRBJ2-1; D remains ambiguous. Germline CDR1 reads MNHEY; CDR2 reads SVGAGI. The V end was cut by 0 bases, the J end by 2 bases, with 11 bases between. The CDR3 extends over 16 amino acids. The CDR3 here is CASSYSRSPPYNEQFF. In DNA form, the CDR3 reads TGTGCCAGCAGTTACTCGAGGTCACCACCCTACAATGAGCAGTTCTTC.

V and J are TRBV7-2 and TRBJ1-1; unclear D gene. V lost 5 bases, J lost 0 bases, and 13 bases lay in between. The germline V gene encodes CDR1 SGHTA and CDR2 FQGNSA. CDR3 length: 15 amino acids. CDR3 region: CASSPFRLMNTEAFF. DNA for the CDR3: TGTGCCAGCAGCCCCTTCAGGTTAATGAACACTGAAGCTTTCTTT.

The chain couples TRBV29-1 to TRBJ2-5; D unclear. The CDR3 spans 13 residues. Trimming removed 3 bases at V and 4 bases at J, with 12 bases between. Germline lookup yields CDR1 SQVTM and CDR2 ANQGSEA. The CDR3 nucleotides read TGCAGCGTTGATCGGAGAGAACTAGAGACCCAGTACTTC. Its translation is CSVDRRELETQYF.

The DNA of the CDR3 is TGTGCCAGCAGTCAGTCTTTTTCCAGGGTAGGGGAAAAACTGTTTTTT. Amino acids: CASSQSFSRVGEKLFF. The V gene is TRBV7-2, the J gene TRBJ1-4; D might be TRBD1 (5 bases). Trimming took off 6 bases at V and 8 bases at J, with 22 bases between the two ends. The CDR3 runs 16 residues. Germline V CDR1 and CDR2: SGHTA, FQGNSA. Looking up the rest from reference TRBV7-2 and TRBJ1-4 gives the full variable domain: GAGVSQSPSNKVTEKGKDVELRCDPISGHTALYWYRQSLGQGLEFLIYFQGNSAPDKSGLPSDRFSAERTGGSVSTLTIQRTQQEDSAVYLCASSQSFSRVGEKLFFGSGTQLSVL.

The V gene is TRBV28, the J gene TRBJ2-1; D perhaps matches TRBD2 (7 bases). CDR3 size: 18 residues. Looked up from germline, CDR1 is MDHEN and CDR2 is SYDVKM. V gave up 5 bases and J gave up 4 bases, with 24 bases separating them. CDR3 amino acids: CASSPRPGRRGPYNEQFF. CDR3 coding DNA: TGTGCCAGCAGTCCCAGACCTGGGAGGCGGGGGCCTTACAATGAGCAGTTCTTC.

This clone was found once. The J gene is TRBJ1-1, the V gene TRBV10-3; 7 positions agree with TRBD1. The CDR3 consists of 17 residues. Germline-derived CDR1 and CDR2 are ENHRY and SYGVKD. The V and J ends lost 2 bases and 3 bases, in that order; junction bases with no gene match: 12. CDR3 coding DNA: TGTGCCATCAGTGAGGAAGTAGGGGGGACAGTATACACTGAAGCTTTCTTT. Protein sequence: CAISEEVGGTVYTEAFF.